This T cell receptor (beta chain) appears in the sequencing data of a study of shared clonotypes between healthy human individuals. The investigators split CD4+ cells into a CD45RA+ naive subset and a CD45RA-negative memory subset. As concerns this clone: Antigen unknown.

Deep-level assay runs were performed. Evenly divided among several immunoSEQ plates was the genomic DNA of each subset. This table comes from immunoSEQ multiplex PCR, and its TCRdb copy is limited to in-frame clones, with some not included. The sample lists a few hundred thousand clones, about 65% seen once, with around 10% in the top ten. Germline V gene sequence: CDR1 SGHNT, CDR2 YYREEE (reference sequence). Trimming removed 0 bases at V and 0 bases at J, with 7 bases between. The CDR3 length is 14 residues. Study outcomes and limitations: Relative to their counterparts shared across all four donors, non-shared clonotypes exhibited diminished generation probabilities.

The clonotype was recovered from a man younger than 45 in good health. The source material was memory CD4+ T cells sorted from blood. Noted subset: CD45RA-negative fraction. The chain joins TRBV5-4 to TRBJ2-7; D unclear. The CDR3 protein is CASSLVGSSYEQYF. CDR3 nucleotides: TGTGCCAGCAGCTTGGTCGGAAGCTCCTACGAGCAGTACTTC. The variable domain in full, completed from reference TRBV5-4 and TRBJ2-7, reads ETGVTQSPTHLIKTRGQQVTLRCSSQSGHNTVSWYQQALGQGPQFIFQYYREEENGRGNFPPRFSGLQFPNYSSELNVNALELDDSALYLCASSLVGSSYEQYFGPGTRLTVT.